This T cell receptor (beta chain) came from a study of shared clonotypes between healthy human individuals. Study-level findings and limits: The study found lower generation probabilities in non-shared clonotypes than in those shared by all four donors. Naive CD4 clonotypes were shared across a few donors at 4% to 5%.

CDR3 length: 12 amino acids. Germline CDR1 SGHVS, CDR2 FNYEAQ. The V and J ends lost 0 bases and 5 bases respectively, with 4 bases between them. Positively selected for CCR7, the CD45RO-negative cells used as naive CD8 cells excluded terminally differentiated effector memory CD45RA+ cells. Within Nashville, Tennessee resided all donors, each a Caucasian adult. Each subset's genomic DNA was split evenly across several immunoSEQ plates. Here immunoSEQ multiplex PCR was the method, and the copy in TCRdb shows in-frame clones only, minus some. The table has roughly 600,000 clones, 95% to 98% seen once; the top ten hold 0.3%. Concerning this clone itself: Its specificity is not known. Other DNA sequences in this specimen translate into the identical CDR3.

Sequencing was done on a sample of naive CD8+ T cells sorted from blood. This rearrangement joins TRBV7-6 to TRBJ2-5, with D unresolved. The clonotype was recovered from a man aged 25 to 40 in good health. The DNA of the CDR3 is TGTGCCAGCAGCTTAGCGGGGGAGACCCAGTACTTC. This translates into CASSLAGETQYF.